The 26 T cell receptor beta chains listed next were all sequenced from one sample in a study of CD8 T cells in Susac syndrome. The authors reverse transcribed roughly 0.5 to 1 ug RNA with random hexamers. Using its own MiXCR run on the immunoSEQ multiplex PCR reads, TCRdb lists one record per CDR3 protein. The table has approximately 200,000 distinct CDR3 sequences, approximately 96% seen once. The specimen was CD4+ T cells from PBMCs. All receptors derive from a human donor with multiple sclerosis.

This sequence joins TRBV12-3 or TRBV12-4 and TRBJ2-3; no firm D call. Deletions cut 2 bases from V and 3 bases from J, with 12 bases between. The CDR3 consists of 15 residues. In DNA form, the CDR3 reads TGTGCCAGCAGTTTATTTGGCCCTCCTACAGATACGCAGTATTTT. Translation gives CASSLFGPPTDTQYF.

The V gene is TRBV2, the J gene TRBJ1-6, with D maybe TRBD1 (5 bases). The germline CDR1 and CDR2 sequences are SNHLY and FYNNEI. The CDR3 consists of 14 residues. V lost 6 bases, J lost 6 bases, and 12 bases lay in between. CDR3 bases: TGTGCCAGCAGACCAGGGTCGGGTAATTCACCCCTCCACTTT. Its translation is CASRPGSGNSPLHF.

In nucleotides, the CDR3 is TGCAGTGCAACCCGACTAGCGGGGCTGGATACGCAGTATTTT. Its protein product is CSATRLAGLDTQYF. V and J are TRBV20-1 and TRBJ2-3, with 11 positions matching TRBD2. The V and J ends lost 6 bases and 6 bases, in that order; junction bases with no gene match: 8. CDR3 length: 14 amino acids. Germline CDR1 reads DFQATT; CDR2 reads SNEGSKA (reference sequence).

The rearrangement links TRBV7-9 to TRBJ2-3, with 8 bases identical to TRBD1. Losses at the gene ends were 5 bases for V and 0 bases for J; bases not matched to a gene: 10. The germline V gene encodes CDR1 SEHNR and CDR2 FQNEAQ (reference sequence). This CDR3 region has 17 residues. In DNA, the CDR3 is TGTGCCAGCAGCCCCCGCCCGGACAGGGTGAGCACAGATACGCAGTATTTT. Amino acids: CASSPRPDRVSTDTQYF.

This rearrangement joins TRBV12-3 or TRBV12-4 to TRBJ2-3, with 10 bases matching TRBD2. CDR3 size: 14 residues. V lost 6 bases, J lost 5 bases, and 5 bases stayed unmatched. The CDR3 DNA is TGTGCCAGCAGCCCAGCGGGGGGGGAAGATACGCAGTATTTT. It translates to CASSPAGGEDTQYF.

This clonotype was seen just once. The conserved phenylalanine or tryptophan is not found at the CDR3 terminus, so this likely reflects a read error. The chain employs TRBV7-9 and TRBJ1-6; TRBD1 matches 8 bases. Trimming at V came to 6 bases and at J to 7 bases, leaving 8 bases not matched to a gene. Germline V gene sequence: CDR1 SEHNR, CDR2 FQNEAQ (reference sequence). The CDR3 runs 15 residues. The chain's CDR3 is CASSTMDRDNSPLHV. As DNA, the CDR3 is TGTGCCAGCAGTACAATGGACAGGGACAATTCACCCCTCCACGTT.

This sequence joins TRBV15 and TRBJ2-1; the match to TRBD2 covers 8 bases. Germline CDR1 is LNHNV and CDR2 is YYDKDF (reference sequence). CDR3 length equals 15 residues. V dropped 0 bases and J dropped 3; count of bases not matched to a gene: 1. The CDR3 here is CATSRDAGGYNEQFF. DNA of the CDR3: TGTGCCACCAGCAGAGATGCGGGGGGCTACAATGAGCAGTTCTTC.

The count of this clonotype is one. The chain uses TRBV5-4 and TRBJ1-1; D gene uncertain. Trimming removed 4 bases from V and 5 bases from J, with 18 bases in between. CDR1 and CDR2 (germline): SGHNT, YYREEE (reference sequence). The CDR3 contains 15 residues. The CDR3 DNA follows: TGTGCCAGCAGCCCCCTAGGAGTGGTCTTTACTGAAGCTTTCTTT. Amino acids: CASSPLGVVFTEAFF.

This chain joins TRBV5-1 and TRBJ2-7; TRBD1 agrees at 7 bases. Germline V gene lookup returns CDR1 SGHRS and CDR2 YFSETQ. Trimming cost V 5 bases and J 1 base; bases outside gene matches: 3. The CDR3 spans 13 residues. The CDR3 reads CASRLTGSYEQYF. CDR3 DNA: TGCGCCAGCAGACTGACAGGGTCCTACGAGCAGTACTTC.

The chain recombines TRBV4-2 with TRBJ2-3, with no clear D. CDR3 size: 14 residues. Per the germline V gene, CDR1 is LGHNA and CDR2 is YNFKEQ. Trimming pared 4 bases from V and 2 bases from J, leaving 10 bases between. The chain's CDR3 is CASSRPDSTDTQYF. CDR3 sequence (DNA): TGTGCCAGCAGCCGACCCGACTCCACAGATACGCAGTATTTT.

The J gene is TRBJ1-1, the V gene TRBV4-3; D may be TRBD1 (5 bases). The CDR3 length is 14 residues. In germline, CDR1 is LGHNA, CDR2 YSLEER. Trimming cost V 3 bases and J 4 bases, with 12 bases left between them. The CDR3 DNA sequence: TGCGCCAGCAGCCATGCTTGGGGGACCACTGAAGCTTTCTTT. It specifies CASSHAWGTTEAFF.

The chain is built from TRBV12-3 or TRBV12-4 and TRBJ1-2; D is perhaps TRBD1 (6 bases). Trimming removed 5 bases from V and 1 base from J, with 14 bases in between. This CDR3 comprises 15 residues. The CDR3 sequence is CASSDPGQINYGYTF. In DNA form, the CDR3 reads TGTGCCAGCAGTGACCCCGGACAGATTAACTATGGCTACACCTTC.

The chain combines TRBV20-1 with TRBJ1-6, with 8 bases aligning to TRBD1. With V trimmed by 6 bases and J by 7 bases, 2 bases remained unmatched. There are 12 residues in the CDR3. The V gene's germline CDR1 is DFQATT and CDR2 SNEGSKA (reference sequence). The CDR3 DNA reads as TGCAGTGCACGACAGGGGAATTCACCCCTCCACTTT. It encodes CSARQGNSPLHF.

J is TRBJ2-1 and V is TRBV3-1; maybe TRBD1 (6 bases). The CDR3 runs 11 residues. Between the trimmed V and J ends, which lost 3 bases and 9 bases, there was a span of 6 bases. CDR1 and CDR2 from the germline V gene are LGHDT and YNNKEL (reference sequence). The DNA for the CDR3 is TGTGCCAGCAGCCAGGGGGCTGAGCAGTTCTTC. This translates into CASSQGAEQFF.

The chain couples TRBV29-1 to TRBJ1-2, with TRBD1 as a possible D gene (5 bases). The CDR3 is made up of 14 amino acids. V lost 3 bases to trimming and J lost 4 bases, with 15 bases between them. Germline V lookup: CDR1 SQVTM, CDR2 ANQGSEA. The CDR3 loop reads CSVDSTAFPYGYTF. The CDR3 DNA follows: TGCAGCGTTGATTCGACAGCCTTCCCCTATGGCTACACCTTC.

The chain combines TRBV30 with TRBJ2-3, with 9 bases lining up with TRBD2. This CDR3 has 14 amino acids. J gave up 1 base and V 7 bases, and 6 bases lay outside the gene matches. The germline V gene has CDR1 GTSNPN and CDR2 SVGIG (reference sequence). The CDR3 reads CASPAGGGTDTQYF. The DNA for the CDR3 is TGTGCCTCCCCAGCGGGGGGCGGCACAGATACGCAGTATTTT.

The chain recombines TRBV7-3 with TRBJ2-2, with D perhaps given as TRBD1 or TRBD2 (5 bases each). V was pared by 5 bases and J by 1 base, with 11 bases between. CDR1 and CDR2 from the germline V gene are SGHTA and FQGTGA. The CDR3 has 15 amino acids. CDR3 sequence reads: CASSLGAVNTGELFF. For the CDR3, the DNA is TGTGCCAGCAGCCTCGGGGCGGTGAACACCGGGGAGCTGTTTTTT.

The chain recombines TRBV15 with TRBJ2-3; D tentatively reads TRBD1 or TRBD2 (6 bases each). Looked up from germline, CDR1 is LNHNV and CDR2 is YYDKDF (reference sequence). This CDR3 has 18 amino acids. V was clipped by 0 bases and J by 2 bases, with 18 bases between them. CDR3 in DNA: TGTGCCACCAGCAGAGATTGGGCCAGGGGAGGTCCCACAGATACGCAGTATTTT. It codes for CATSRDWARGGPTDTQYF.

This sequence joins TRBV12-3 or TRBV12-4 and TRBJ2-3; 10 bases agree with TRBD2. The V segment lost 3 bases and the J segment 3 bases; nucleotides outside the gene matches: 9. The CDR3 has 17 residues. Written as DNA, the CDR3 is TGTGCCAGCAGTTTGGCCCGACAACTAGCGGGGACAGATACGCAGTATTTT. This encodes CASSLARQLAGTDTQYF.

This clonotype appeared a single time. DNA of the CDR3: TGTGCCAGCAGCTATACTACAGGGATTGAGGCTTTCTTT. Amino acid sequence: CASSYTTGIEAFF. The chain has TRBV3-1 and TRBJ1-1; tentatively, D is TRBD1 (6 bases). Germline-derived CDR1 and CDR2 are LGHDT and YNNKEL (reference sequence). The length of the CDR3 is 13 residues. V dropped 5 bases and J dropped 11 bases, with 18 bases sitting between them.

CDR3: CASSLAGTGWDEQFF. The CDR3 DNA reads as TGCGCCAGCAGCTTGGCGGGGACAGGGTGGGATGAGCAGTTCTTC. V gene TRBV5-1 combines with J gene TRBJ2-1; TRBD1 matches 9 bases. This CDR3 region has 15 residues. Germline-derived CDR1 and CDR2 are SGHRS and YFSETQ. The trim removed 0 bases at V and 8 bases at J, leaving 6 bases unmatched.

The gene calls are TRBV3-1 and TRBJ2-1; D ambiguous. CDR1 is LGHDT, CDR2 YNNKEL, per germline (reference sequence). The CDR3 runs to 12 residues. Trimming took 3 bases from V and 10 from J, leaving 10 bases between them. As DNA, the CDR3 is TGTGCCAGCAGCCACATGGGCAGAGAGCAGTTCTTC. Its protein product is CASSHMGREQFF.

This chain connects TRBV24-1 to TRBJ2-5; D is ambiguous. V lost 4 bases and J 5 bases, leaving 10 bases between the germline ends. This CDR3 spans 13 amino acids. CDR1 and CDR2 (germline): KGHDR, SFDVKD. The CDR3 region has the DNA TGTGCCACCAGTGAAAGTGGGGTGGAGACCCAGTACTTC. This translates into CATSESGVETQYF.

The chain combines TRBV5-1 with TRBJ1-1; D perhaps matches TRBD1 (5 bases). V lost 6 bases and J lost 1, with 13 bases in between. Germline V CDR1 and CDR2: SGHRS, YFSETQ. CDR3 length: 14 amino acids. This CDR3 is CASTGTAGNTEAFF. CDR3 nucleotides: TGCGCCAGCACAGGGACCGCCGGGAACACTGAAGCTTTCTTT.

V and J are TRBV15 and TRBJ2-5, with 9 positions matching TRBD1. After removal of 8 bases from V and 7 bases from J, the junction contained 20 bases not matched to a gene. Germline CDR1 is LNHNV and CDR2 is YYDKDF (reference sequence). The length of the CDR3 is 17 residues. The CDR3 DNA follows: TGTGCCACCTCCCTAACCGGGGAGACAGGGGGGAGAGGGACCCAGTACTTC. Encoded protein: CATSLTGETGGRGTQYF.

V and J are TRBV28 and TRBJ1-1; maybe TRBD1 (5 bases). This CDR3 is 11 amino acids long. V lost 6 bases, J lost 3 bases, and 5 bases lay in between. Germline assignment: CDR1 MDHEN and CDR2 SYDVKM. CDR3 sequence (DNA): TGTGCCAGCAGGGGGGACACTGAAGCTTTCTTT. This codes for CASRGDTEAFF.